Listed below are T cell receptor beta chains from one sample, sequenced in a study of CD8 T cells in Susac syndrome. TCRdb passed the immunoSEQ multiplex PCR reads through MiXCR, listing each CDR3 protein once. The profile shows about 300,000 distinct CDR3 sequences, about 88% of them singletons. Sequencing was performed on CD8+ T cells from PBMCs. These receptors all come from a human donor with multiple sclerosis. CDR3s include the opening cysteine and the closing phenylalanine or tryptophan. The D gene is left open where the match is weak. Not every row has a clone size; where given, it reads once, few, many or a size class.

d_gene,abundance,v_gene,j_gene,CDR3nt,CDR3aa
NA,NA,TRBV7-3,TRBJ1-5,TGTGCCAGCAGCACTAAGCTGGGGGGGAGCAATCAGCCCCAGCATTTT,CASSTKLGGSNQPQHF
TRBD1,NA,TRBV15,TRBJ2-7,TGTGCCACCAGCAGAGATTTTGGACAGGGGAACGAGCAGTACTTC,CATSRDFGQGNEQYF
TRBD2,once,TRBV27,TRBJ2-2,TGTGCCAGCAGTTTAGAACTAGCGGGATCCGGGGAGCTGTTTTTT,CASSLELAGSGELFF
TRBD1,NA,TRBV28,TRBJ2-1,TGTGCCAGCAGTAGCAGGGACAGGGCGTTCTACAATGAGCAGTTCTTC,CASSSRDRAFYNEQFF
NA,NA,TRBV29-1,TRBJ2-2,TGCAGCGTTGGGGCTAGCAGGGGTCTCGGGGAGCTGTTTTTT,CSVGASRGLGELFF
NA,NA,TRBV12-3/TRBV12-4,TRBJ2-1,TGTGCCAGCAGTTCCTCGACCCGACATGAGCAGTTCTTC,CASSSSTRHEQFF
NA,NA,TRBV20-1,TRBJ2-7,TGCAGTGCTAGAGATCAAGTCCTACCTTTCGGCGAGCAGTACTTC,CSARDQVLPFGEQYF
TRBD1,NA,TRBV27,TRBJ2-1,TGTGCCAGCGTACCCGGGACAGGGGGACTCGGCGGGAGGGTTCACAATGAGCAGTTCTTC,CASVPGTGGLGGRVHNEQFF
TRBD2,few,TRBV28,TRBJ2-1,TGTGCCAGCAGTTTAGGGGGGGGATCCTACAATGAGCAGTTCTTC,CASSLGGGSYNEQFF
NA,NA,TRBV7-9,TRBJ2-7,TGTGCCAGCAGCTTAGATTTATGGCGGGGTGACTCCTACGAGCAGTACTTC,CASSLDLWRGDSYEQYF
TRBD1,NA,TRBV9,TRBJ1-1,TGTGCCAGCAGTCCGGACAGGTTGAACACTGAAGCTTTCTTT,CASSPDRLNTEAFF
TRBD2,once,TRBV28,TRBJ2-1,TGTGCCAGCAGTGATGGACTAGCGGGAGGGAGTGAGCAGTTCTTC,CASSDGLAGGSEQFF
NA,NA,TRBV12-3/TRBV12-4,TRBJ1-5,TGTGCCAGCAGTAAGCGGACTGCAGATAGCAATCAGCCCCAGCATTTT,CASSKRTADSNQPQHF
TRBD2,NA,TRBV7-6,TRBJ2-2,TGTGCCAGCAGCTTAGATTCCGGAACTAGCGGGGGCCCTAACACCGGGGAGCTGTTTTTT,CASSLDSGTSGGPNTGELFF
NA,NA,TRBV29-1,TRBJ2-1,TGCAGCGTCGAGGGAGTAACCCCCTCCTACAATGAGCAGTTCTTC,CSVEGVTPSYNEQFF
NA,NA,TRBV24-1,TRBJ2-5,TGTGCCACCAGTGACGAACAGGGTTCGGAGACCCAGTACTTC,CATSDEQGSETQYF
TRBD2,NA,TRBV20-1,TRBJ2-1,TGCAGTGCTAGCCCAGCGGCTAGCGGGGTCGGTGAGCAGTTCTTC,CSASPAASGVGEQFF